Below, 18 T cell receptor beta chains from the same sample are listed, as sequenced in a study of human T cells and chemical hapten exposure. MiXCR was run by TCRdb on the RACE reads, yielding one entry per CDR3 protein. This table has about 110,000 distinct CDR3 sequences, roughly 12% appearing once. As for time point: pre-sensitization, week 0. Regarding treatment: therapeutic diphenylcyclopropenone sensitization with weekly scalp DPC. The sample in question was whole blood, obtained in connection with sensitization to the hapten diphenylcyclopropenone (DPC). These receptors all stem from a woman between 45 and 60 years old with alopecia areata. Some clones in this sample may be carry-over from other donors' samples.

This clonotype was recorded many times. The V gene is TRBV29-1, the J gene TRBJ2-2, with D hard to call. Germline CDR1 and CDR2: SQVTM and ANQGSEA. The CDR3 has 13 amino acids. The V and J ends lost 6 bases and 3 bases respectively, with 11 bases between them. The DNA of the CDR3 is TGCAGCGTACCAGGCAGTCACACCGGGGAGCTGTTTTTT. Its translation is CSVPGSHTGELFF.

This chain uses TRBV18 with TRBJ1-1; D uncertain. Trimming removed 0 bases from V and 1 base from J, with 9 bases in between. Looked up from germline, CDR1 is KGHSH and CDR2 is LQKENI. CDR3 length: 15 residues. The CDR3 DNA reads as TGTGCCAGCTCACCACCGGGCGGGAAGAACACTGAAGCTTTCTTT. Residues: CASSPPGGKNTEAFF.

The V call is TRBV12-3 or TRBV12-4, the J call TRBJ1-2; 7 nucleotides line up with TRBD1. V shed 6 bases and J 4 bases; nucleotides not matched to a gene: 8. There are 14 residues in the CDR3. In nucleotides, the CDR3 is TGTGCCAGCAGCCGGGACAGAGTCACCTATGGCTACACCTTC. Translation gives CASSRDRVTYGYTF.

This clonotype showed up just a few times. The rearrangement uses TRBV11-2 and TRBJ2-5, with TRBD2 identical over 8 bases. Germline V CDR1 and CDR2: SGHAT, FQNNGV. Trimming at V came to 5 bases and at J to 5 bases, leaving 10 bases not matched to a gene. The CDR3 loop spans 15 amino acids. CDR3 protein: CASSPTIQRGETQYF. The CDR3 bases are TGTGCCAGCAGCCCGACGATCCAGCGGGGGGAGACCCAGTACTTC.

The CDR3 spells CSAKRGTSRVGGTGELFF. CDR3 DNA: TGCAGTGCCAAAAGAGGGACCTCTCGTGTTGGAGGCACCGGGGAGCTGTTTTTT. This chain joins TRBV20-1 and TRBJ2-2; the D call may be TRBD1 or TRBD2 (5 bases each). Germline V gene data show CDR1 as DFQATT and CDR2 as SNEGSKA (reference sequence). Trimming removed 6 bases at V and 4 bases at J, with 27 bases between. The CDR3 totals 18 residues.

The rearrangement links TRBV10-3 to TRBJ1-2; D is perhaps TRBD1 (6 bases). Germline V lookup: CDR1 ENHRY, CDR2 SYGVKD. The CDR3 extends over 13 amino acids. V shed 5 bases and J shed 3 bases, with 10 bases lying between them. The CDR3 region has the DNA TGTGCCATCAGTCAGGGGCCGGACTATGGCTACACCTTC. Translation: CAISQGPDYGYTF.

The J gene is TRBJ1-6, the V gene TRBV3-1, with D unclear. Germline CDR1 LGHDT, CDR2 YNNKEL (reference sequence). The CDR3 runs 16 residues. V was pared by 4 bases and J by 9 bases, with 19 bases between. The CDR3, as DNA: TGTGCCAGCAGCCCATCTTTTGGGGAAGATGGTTCACCCCTCCACTTT. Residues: CASSPSFGEDGSPLHF.

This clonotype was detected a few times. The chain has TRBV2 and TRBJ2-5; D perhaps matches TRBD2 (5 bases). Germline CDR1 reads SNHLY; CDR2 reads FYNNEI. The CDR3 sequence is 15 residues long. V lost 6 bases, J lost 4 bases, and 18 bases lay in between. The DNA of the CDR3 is TGTGCCAGCAGGTTGGATAGAGGGCCTGGAGAGACCCAGTACTTC. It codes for CASRLDRGPGETQYF.

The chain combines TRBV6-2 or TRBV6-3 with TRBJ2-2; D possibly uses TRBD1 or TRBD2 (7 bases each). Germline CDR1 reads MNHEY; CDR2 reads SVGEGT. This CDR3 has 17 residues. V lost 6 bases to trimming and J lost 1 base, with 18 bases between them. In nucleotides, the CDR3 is TGTGCCAGCAGCAGACCGACAGGGAGGGAGAACACCGGGGAGCTGTTTTTT. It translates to CASSRPTGRENTGELFF.

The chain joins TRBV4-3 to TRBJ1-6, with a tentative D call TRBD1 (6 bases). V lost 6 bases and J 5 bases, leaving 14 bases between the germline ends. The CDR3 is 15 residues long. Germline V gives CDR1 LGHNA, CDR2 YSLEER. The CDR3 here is CASRSTGLHNSPLHF. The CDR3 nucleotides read TGCGCCAGCAGATCGACAGGCCTACATAATTCACCCCTCCACTTT.

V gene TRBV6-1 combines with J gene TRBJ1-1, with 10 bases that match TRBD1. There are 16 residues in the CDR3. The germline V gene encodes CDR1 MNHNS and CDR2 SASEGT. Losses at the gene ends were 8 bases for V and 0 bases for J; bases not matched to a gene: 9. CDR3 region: CASREDRGYVNTEAFF. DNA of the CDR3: TGTGCCAGCCGGGAGGACAGGGGGTACGTGAACACTGAAGCTTTCTTT.

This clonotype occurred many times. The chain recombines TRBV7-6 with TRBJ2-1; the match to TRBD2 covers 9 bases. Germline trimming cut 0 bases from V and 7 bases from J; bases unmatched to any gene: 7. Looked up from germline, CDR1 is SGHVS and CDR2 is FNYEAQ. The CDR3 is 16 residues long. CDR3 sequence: CASSLASTSGGNEQFF. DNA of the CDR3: TGTGCCAGCAGCTTAGCGTCGACTAGCGGAGGGAATGAGCAGTTCTTC.

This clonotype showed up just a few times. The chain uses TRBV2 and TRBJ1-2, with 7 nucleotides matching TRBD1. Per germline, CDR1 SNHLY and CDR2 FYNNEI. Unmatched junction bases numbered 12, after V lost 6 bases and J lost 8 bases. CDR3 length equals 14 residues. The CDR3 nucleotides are TGTGCCAGCAGCCAGACAGGGTCCTGGAGGGGCTACACCTTC. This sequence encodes CASSQTGSWRGYTF.

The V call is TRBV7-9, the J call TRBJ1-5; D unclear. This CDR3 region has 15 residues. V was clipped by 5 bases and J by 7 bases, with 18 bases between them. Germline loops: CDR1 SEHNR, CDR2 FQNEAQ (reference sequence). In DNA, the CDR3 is TGTGCCAGCAGCCCCGAATTGGCGGGCAGGCAGCCCCAGCATTTT. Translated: CASSPELAGRQPQHF.

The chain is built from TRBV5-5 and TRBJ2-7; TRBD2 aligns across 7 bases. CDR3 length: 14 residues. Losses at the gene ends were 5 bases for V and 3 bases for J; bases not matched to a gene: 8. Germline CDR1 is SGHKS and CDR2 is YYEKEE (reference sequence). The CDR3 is CASRSGLLVYEQYF. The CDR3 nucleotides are TGTGCCAGCAGATCGGGACTACTCGTCTACGAGCAGTACTTC.

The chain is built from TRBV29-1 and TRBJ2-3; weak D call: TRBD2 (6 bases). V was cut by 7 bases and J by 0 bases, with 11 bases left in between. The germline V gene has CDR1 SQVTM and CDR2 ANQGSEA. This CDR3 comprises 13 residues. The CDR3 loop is CSAAGPSTDTQYF. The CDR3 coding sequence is TGCAGCGCCGCGGGACCGAGCACAGATACGCAGTATTTT.

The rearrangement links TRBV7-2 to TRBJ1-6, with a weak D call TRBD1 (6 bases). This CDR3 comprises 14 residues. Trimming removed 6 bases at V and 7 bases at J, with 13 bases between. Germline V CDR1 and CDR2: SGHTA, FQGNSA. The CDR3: CASSSDSANSPLHF. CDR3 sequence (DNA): TGTGCCAGCAGTTCGGACAGCGCCAATTCACCCCTCCACTTT.

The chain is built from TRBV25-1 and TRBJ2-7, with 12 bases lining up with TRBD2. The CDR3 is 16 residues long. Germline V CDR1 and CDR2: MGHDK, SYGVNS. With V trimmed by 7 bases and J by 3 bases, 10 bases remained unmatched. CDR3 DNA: TGTGCCAGCACTGCTAGCGGGAGGGGCCCCCTCTACGAGCAGTACTTC. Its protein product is CASTASGRGPLYEQYF.